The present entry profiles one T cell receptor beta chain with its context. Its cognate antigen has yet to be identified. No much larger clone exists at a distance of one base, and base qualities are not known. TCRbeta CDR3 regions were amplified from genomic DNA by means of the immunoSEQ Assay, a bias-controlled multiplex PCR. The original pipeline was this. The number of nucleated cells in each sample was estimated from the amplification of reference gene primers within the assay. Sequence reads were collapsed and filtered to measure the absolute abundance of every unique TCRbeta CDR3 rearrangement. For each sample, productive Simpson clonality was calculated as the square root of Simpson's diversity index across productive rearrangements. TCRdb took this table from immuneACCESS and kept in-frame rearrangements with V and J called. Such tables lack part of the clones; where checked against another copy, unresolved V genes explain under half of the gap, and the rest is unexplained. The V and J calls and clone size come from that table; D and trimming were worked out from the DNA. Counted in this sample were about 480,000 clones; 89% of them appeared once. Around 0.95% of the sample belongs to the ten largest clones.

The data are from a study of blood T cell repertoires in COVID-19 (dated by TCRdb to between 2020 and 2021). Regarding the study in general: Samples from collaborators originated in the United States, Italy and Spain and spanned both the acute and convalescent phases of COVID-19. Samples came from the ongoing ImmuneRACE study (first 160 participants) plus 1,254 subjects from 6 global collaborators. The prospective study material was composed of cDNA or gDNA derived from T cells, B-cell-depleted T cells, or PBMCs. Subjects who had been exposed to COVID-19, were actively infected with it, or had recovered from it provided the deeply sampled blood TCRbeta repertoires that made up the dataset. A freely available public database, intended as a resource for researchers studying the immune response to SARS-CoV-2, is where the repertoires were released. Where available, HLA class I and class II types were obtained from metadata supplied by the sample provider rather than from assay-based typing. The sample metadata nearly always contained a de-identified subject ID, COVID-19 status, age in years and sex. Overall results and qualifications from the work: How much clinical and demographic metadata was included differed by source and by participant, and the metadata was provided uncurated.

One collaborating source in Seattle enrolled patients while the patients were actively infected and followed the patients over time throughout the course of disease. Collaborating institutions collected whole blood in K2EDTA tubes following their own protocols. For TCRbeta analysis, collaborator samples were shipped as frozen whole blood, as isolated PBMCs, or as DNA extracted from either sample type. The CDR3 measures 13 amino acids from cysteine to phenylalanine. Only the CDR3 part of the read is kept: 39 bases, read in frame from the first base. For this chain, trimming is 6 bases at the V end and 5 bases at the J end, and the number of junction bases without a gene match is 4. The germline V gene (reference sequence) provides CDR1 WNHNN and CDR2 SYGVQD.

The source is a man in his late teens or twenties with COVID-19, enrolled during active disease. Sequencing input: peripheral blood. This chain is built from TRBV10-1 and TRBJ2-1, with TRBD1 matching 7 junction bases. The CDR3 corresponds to CASRRTGHNEQFF. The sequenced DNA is TGCGCCAGCAGGAGGACAGGCCACAATGAGCAGTTCTTC.